This T cell receptor beta chain was sequenced in a study of cytomegalovirus exposure and HLA in healthy donors. On this clone itself: Its target is unknown.

Study findings and constraints: A missense variant in DCLRE1C was later tied to TCR beta V- and J-gene trimming. The study listed under 200 cytomegalovirus-associated TCR beta chains. Looking again later, the authors saw that most CMV-associated TCR beta chains seemed HLA-restricted.

The primer mix had 60 Vbeta and 13 Jbeta primers. Sequencing was performed with immunoSEQ multiplex PCR; in TCRdb, only in-frame clones are kept and a portion is missing. The sample lists around 170,000 clones, 77% occurring once. Regarding donors, all were healthy bone marrow donors. Sequences were obtained from PBMCs. The receptor's source is a man in his late teens or twenties in good health and CMV-seronegative.

The CDR3 reads CASSSDRLEQYF. DNA for the CDR3: TGTGCCAGCAGCTCGGACAGGCTCGAGCAGTACTTC. The rearrangement links TRBV5-6 to TRBJ2-7; 7 bases line up with TRBD1. Germline assignment: CDR1 SGHDT and CDR2 YYEEEE. J gave up 6 bases and V 3 bases, and 3 bases lay outside the gene matches. The CDR3 has 12 amino acids.